This entry lists 17 T cell receptor beta chains sequenced from one sample in a study of T cell repertoires in cytomegalovirus infection. From the reads, TCRdb called clonotypes with MiXCR, one entry per CDR3 protein. Seen here are about 35,000 distinct CDR3 sequences, over 50% observed once, and the top ten hold about 93%. For these receptors, no antigen is known. The input for sequencing was CD8+ T cells from cultured PBMCs, taken from culture after CMV antigen stimulation. All receptors derive from a human donor in good health (CMV status not recorded). Some clones in this sample may be carry-over from other donors' samples.

The rearrangement links TRBV7-9 to TRBJ2-7, with 7 bases matching TRBD2. V was pared by 4 bases and J by 2 bases, with 11 bases of the junction left unmatched. This CDR3 comprises 16 residues. In germline, CDR1 is SEHNR, CDR2 FQNEAQ (reference sequence). Written as DNA, the CDR3 is TGTGCCAGCAGCTCGCTACGGGGGGACGGCACCTACGAGCAGTACTTC. Translation gives CASSSLRGDGTYEQYF.

V and J are TRBV15 and TRBJ2-1; 8 bases agree with TRBD2. Germline assignment: CDR1 LNHNV and CDR2 YYDKDF (reference sequence). Trimming removed 8 bases from V and 4 bases from J; junction bases left unmatched: 4. There are 13 residues in the CDR3. CDR3 DNA sequence: TGTGCCACCGGTAGCGGGGCGTACAATGAGCAGTTCTTC. Amino acids: CATGSGAYNEQFF.

This chain connects TRBV7-3 to TRBJ2-3; perhaps TRBD1 as D (5 bases). Germline-derived CDR1 and CDR2 are SGHTA and FQGTGA. Deletions cut 4 bases from V and 2 bases from J, with 16 bases between. The CDR3 runs 16 residues. The CDR3 is CASSSRTPPFTDTQYF. As DNA, the CDR3 is TGTGCCAGCAGCTCCCGGACACCACCCTTCACAGATACGCAGTATTTT.

The chain employs TRBV7-9 and TRBJ1-3; D is unclear. Germline values: CDR1 SEHNR, CDR2 FQNEAQ (reference sequence). The ends were cut back, 0 bases at V and 4 bases at J, with 19 bases in the middle. There are 18 residues in the CDR3. The CDR3 DNA sequence: TGTGCCAGCAGCTTAGCATGGTGGCGCCATGAGATCGGAAACACCATATATTTT. It codes for CASSLAWWRHEIGNTIYF.

This clonotype appeared a few times. The chain joins TRBV7-9 to TRBJ2-1, with D unclear. CDR3 length: 13 amino acids. Germline-derived CDR1 and CDR2 are SEHNR and FQNEAQ (reference sequence). Deletions cut 1 base from V and 5 bases from J, with 6 bases between. CDR3 coding DNA: TGTGCCAGCAGCTTAGGACGGAACAATGAGCAGTTCTTC. This gives the protein CASSLGRNNEQFF.

This clonotype was counted many times. DNA for the CDR3: TGTGCCAGCAGTCGGGGGAGCACAGATACGCAGTATTTT. It translates to CASSRGSTDTQYF. The V and J genes are TRBV2 and TRBJ2-3, with TRBD2 as a possible D gene (6 bases). The CDR3 is 13 residues long. Per the germline V gene, CDR1 is SNHLY and CDR2 is FYNNEI. V was cut by 5 bases and J by 0 bases, with 6 bases left in between.

CDR3 sequence reads: CASSSLSGTDYNEQFF. CDR3 DNA sequence: TGTGCCAGCAGTTCACTTTCCGGGACGGATTACAATGAGCAGTTCTTC. The chain employs TRBV2 and TRBJ2-1, with D perhaps TRBD1 or TRBD2 (5 bases each). There are 16 residues in the CDR3. Per germline, CDR1 SNHLY and CDR2 FYNNEI. V was cut by 5 bases and J by 4 bases, with 18 bases left in between. The variable domain in full, with the rest retrieved from reference TRBV2 and TRBJ2-1, is EPEVTQTPSHQVTQMGQEVILRCVPISNHLYFYWYRQILGQKVEFLVSFYNNEISEKSEIFDDQFSVERPDGSNFTLKIRSTKLEDSAMYFCASSSLSGTDYNEQFFGPGTRLTVL.

This clonotype is termed medium-sized. This chain uses TRBV7-9 with TRBJ2-1; possible D gene TRBD2, 6 bases. V shed 5 bases and J shed 4 bases, with 15 bases lying between them. The length of the CDR3 is 15 residues. Per the germline V gene, CDR1 is SEHNR and CDR2 is FQNEAQ (reference sequence). The CDR3 region has the DNA TGTGCCAGCAGCCCCCCTAGCGCCCAGTACAATGAGCAGTTCTTC. Its translation is CASSPPSAQYNEQFF.

This chain uses TRBV7-2 with TRBJ2-3; weak D call: TRBD2 (7 bases). The CDR3 runs to 16 residues. Germline V gene data show CDR1 as SGHTA and CDR2 as FQGNSA. The ends were cut back, 8 bases at V and 2 bases at J, with 20 bases in the middle. The CDR3 coding sequence is TGTGCCAGCCGATGGGGGGGGCGGATTACCACAGATACGCAGTATTTT. Amino acid sequence: CASRWGGRITTDTQYF.

This rearrangement joins TRBV6-8 to TRBJ1-2, with TRBD1 identical over 7 bases. V shed 5 bases and J 6 bases; nucleotides not matched to a gene: 12. Germline CDR1 and CDR2: MNHGY and SAAAGT. The CDR3 covers 15 residues. The chain's CDR3 is CASSKHRGLGNGYTF. The DNA for the CDR3 is TGTGCCAGCAGTAAGCACAGGGGCCTTGGAAATGGCTACACCTTC.

The rearrangement uses TRBV6-8 and TRBJ2-7; 7 bases are shared with TRBD1. The germline CDR1 and CDR2 sequences are MNHGY and SAAAGT. CDR3 length equals 13 residues. V dropped 8 bases and J dropped 3; count of bases not matched to a gene: 7. The CDR3 spells CASARQGLYEQYF. The CDR3 coding sequence is TGTGCCAGCGCGAGACAGGGCCTCTACGAGCAGTACTTC.

The chain links TRBV6-1 to TRBJ1-2, with a tentative D call TRBD1 (5 bases). Germline V lookup: CDR1 MNHNS, CDR2 SASEGT. V dropped 2 bases and J dropped 2 bases, with 12 bases sitting between them. The CDR3 covers 15 residues. CDR3 sequence reads: CASSEPWDGNYGYTF. CDR3 bases: TGTGCCAGCAGTGAACCATGGGACGGAAACTATGGCTACACCTTC.

CDR3 nucleotides: TGTGCCAGCAGTTCCCGGGATAGCGGGATAACCTACGAGCAGTACTTC. It codes for CASSSRDSGITYEQYF. The chain joins TRBV12-3 or TRBV12-4 to TRBJ2-7; 8 bases fit TRBD2. Trimming at V came to 4 bases and at J to 2 bases, leaving 10 bases not matched to a gene. This CDR3 is built from 16 residues.

The genes are TRBV24-1 and TRBJ1-5, with D tentatively TRBD1 (6 bases). Trimming stripped 9 bases from V and 3 bases from J, with 17 bases between. The CDR3 is made up of 15 amino acids. The germline V gene encodes CDR1 KGHDR and CDR2 SFDVKD. CDR3 nucleotides: TGTGCCACCTCACCCAGGGGAGGGCTCAATCAGCCCCAGCATTTT. It codes for CATSPRGGLNQPQHF.

This chain connects TRBV19 to TRBJ2-1; D not resolved. Trimming left V 1 base short and J 0 bases short, with 1 base between. CDR1 is LNHDA and CDR2 is SQIVND in the germline V gene (reference sequence). The CDR3 length is 13 residues. The CDR3 coding sequence is TGTGCCAGTAGTATAGCCTCCTACAATGAGCAGTTCTTC. Residues: CASSIASYNEQFF.

This clonotype was recorded a few times. The chain uses TRBV6-1 and TRBJ2-7, with a tentative D call TRBD2 (6 bases). The V gene's germline CDR1 is MNHNS and CDR2 SASEGT. The CDR3 totals 15 residues. V lost 0 bases and J 0 bases, leaving 9 bases between the germline ends. The CDR3 spells CASSEAEGSSYEQYF. DNA for the CDR3: TGTGCCAGCAGTGAAGCGGAGGGGAGCTCCTACGAGCAGTACTTC.

In its sample, this clonotype was seen many times. The V gene is TRBV24-1, the J gene TRBJ2-4, with 9 bases identical to TRBD2. Germline V gives CDR1 KGHDR, CDR2 SFDVKD. This CDR3 is built from 16 residues. The junction had 3 bases not matched to a gene; V was cut back by 4 bases and J by 0 bases. The CDR3 loop reads CATSELAGIAKNIQYF. In DNA form, the CDR3 reads TGTGCCACCAGTGAACTAGCGGGTATAGCCAAAAACATTCAGTACTTC.